This section outlines one T cell receptor beta chain sequence together with its context. Its target is not known. The CDR3 runs 18 residues. Per the germline V gene, CDR1 is SEHNR and CDR2 is FQNEAQ (reference sequence). V gave up 1 base and J gave up 7 bases, with 20 bases separating them. The data were obtained in a study of T cell responses to AZD1222 COVID-19 vaccine. Study-wide results and caveats: Spike-specific TCR breadth and depth went up after people got two AZD1222 doses. Among AZD1222 vaccinees, only six or seven were seropositive at baseline. Repertoires in all cases were sampled only once the peak T cell response had passed. Distributed over spike, vaccine-associated CD4 TCRs predominated at 160-218 and 743-854.

Profiled with immunoSEQ multiplex PCR; TCRdb holds only in-frame clones, not every one. The sample lists 150,000 to 200,000 clones, 75% to 90% occurring once. The sequencing used peripheral blood, collected 28 days after the second dose of the MenACWY control vaccine. The chain is built from TRBV7-9 and TRBJ1-6; D unclear. This TCR came from an adult who received the MenACWY meningococcal vaccine as a control. The CDR3 region is CASSLGRSVSRWNSPLHF. DNA of the CDR3: TGTGCCAGCAGCTTAGGCAGGAGCGTTTCTCGGTGGAATTCACCCCTCCACTTT.